This T cell receptor (beta chain) originates from a study of T cell responses to AZD1222 COVID-19 vaccine. Study-level points and caveats: Clonal diversity may have been underestimated in mostly white British donors. Targets within unmutated variant regions were reportedly found for nearly half of spike-specific TCRs.

For this clone: Antigen unknown.

Data came from immunoSEQ multiplex PCR; TCRdb stores just in-frame clones and leaves some out. The repertoire consists of some 150,000 clones, with around nine tenths occurring once and the leading ten covering about 4.3%. Analyses pooled second doses at about 4 or about 12 weeks. The sample was peripheral blood, taken 28 days after the second AZD1222 dose. The receptor's source is an adult who received the AZD1222 COVID-19 vaccine.

This chain's CDR3 is CASSPTGTGFYEQYF. The CDR3 DNA reads as TGTGCCAGCAGTCCCACCGGGACAGGGTTTTACGAGCAGTACTTC. The chain recombines TRBV27 with TRBJ2-7, with 9 bases matching TRBD1. Germline V gene sequence: CDR1 MNHEY, CDR2 SMNVEV (reference sequence). This CDR3 spans 15 amino acids. J lost 4 bases, V lost 5 bases, and 9 bases had no gene match.